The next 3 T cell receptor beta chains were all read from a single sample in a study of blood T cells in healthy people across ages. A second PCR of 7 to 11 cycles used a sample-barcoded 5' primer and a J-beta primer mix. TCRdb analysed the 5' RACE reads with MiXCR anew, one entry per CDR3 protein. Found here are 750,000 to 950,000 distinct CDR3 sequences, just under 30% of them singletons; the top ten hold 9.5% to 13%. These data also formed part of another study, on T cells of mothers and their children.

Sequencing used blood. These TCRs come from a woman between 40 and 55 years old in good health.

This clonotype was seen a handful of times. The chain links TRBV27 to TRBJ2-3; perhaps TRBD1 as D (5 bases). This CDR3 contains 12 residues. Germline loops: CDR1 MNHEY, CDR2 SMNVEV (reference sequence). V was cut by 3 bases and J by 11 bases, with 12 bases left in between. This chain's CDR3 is CASSFSGNRQYF. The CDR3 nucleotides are TGTGCCAGCAGTTTTTCAGGGAATAGGCAGTATTTT.

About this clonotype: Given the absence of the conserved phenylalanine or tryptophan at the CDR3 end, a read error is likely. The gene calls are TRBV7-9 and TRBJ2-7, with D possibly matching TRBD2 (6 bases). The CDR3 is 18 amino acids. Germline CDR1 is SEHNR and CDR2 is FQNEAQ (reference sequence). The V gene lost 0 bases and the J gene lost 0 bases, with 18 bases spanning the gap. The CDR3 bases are TGTGCCAGCAGCTTAGCGCTTAGTGGGAGGCCATCCTCCTACGAGCAGTACTTA. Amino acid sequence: CASSLALSGRPSSYEQYL.

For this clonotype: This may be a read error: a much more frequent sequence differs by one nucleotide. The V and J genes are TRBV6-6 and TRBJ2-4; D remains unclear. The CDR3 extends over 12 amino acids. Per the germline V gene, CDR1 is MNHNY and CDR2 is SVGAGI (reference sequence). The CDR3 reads CAGSYEDQWQYF. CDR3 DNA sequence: TGTGCCGGCAGTTACGAGGACCAATGGCAGTACTTC.